This passage covers 9 T cell receptor beta chains from one sample sequenced in a study of Ad26.COV2.S vaccination and SARS-CoV-2 variants. The treatment was: around 19 received Ad26.COV2.S at low or high dose, single or two shots; 5 received placebo; per-sample allocation not given. Sampling was performed 63 days after the first vaccine or placebo injection. Assay: immunoSEQ multiplex PCR; the TCRdb copy retains only in-frame clones and omits some. In the table there are about 350,000 clones, roughly 89% of which are singletons. This material consisted of peripheral blood, taken in a trial of Ad26.COV2.S vaccine versus placebo. Source of these receptors: a person between 18 and 59 years old who received the Ad26.COV2.S COVID-19 vaccine or a placebo.

J is TRBJ1-5 and V is TRBV2; 9 bases agree with TRBD1. CDR3 length equals 16 residues. J was trimmed by 4 bases and V by 4 bases; bases with no gene match: 8. Germline V gene sequence: CDR1 SNHLY, CDR2 FYNNEI. For the CDR3, the DNA is TGTGCCAGCAGTGGGAACAGGGGGCTGTGGAATCAGCCCCAGCATTTT. This encodes CASSGNRGLWNQPQHF.

Comment on this clone: The same CDR3 arises from other DNA sequences in this sample as well. The J gene is TRBJ2-7, the V gene TRBV3-1 (or the pseudogene TRBV3-2); D remains unclear. From germline, CDR1 is LGHDT and CDR2 YNNKEL (reference sequence). The CDR3 totals 11 residues. Trimming removed 1 base from V and 4 bases from J, with 2 bases in between. CDR3 bases: TGTGCCAGCAGCCAAGGGTACGAGCAGTACTTC. Amino acid sequence: CASSQGYEQYF.

The chain is built from TRBV2 and TRBJ2-5; 9 nucleotides align to TRBD1. This CDR3 is built from 16 residues. V was clipped by 0 bases and J by 6 bases; unmatched bases: 8. Germline loops: CDR1 SNHLY, CDR2 FYNNEI. The CDR3 region has the DNA TGTGCCAGCAGTGAAGCGCCGGGGACAGGGCCCCAGACCCAGTACTTC. This sequence encodes CASSEAPGTGPQTQYF.

The V gene is TRBV5-6, the J gene TRBJ2-2, with 10 bases fitting TRBD2. The junction had 4 bases not matched to a gene; V was cut back by 0 bases and J by 2 bases. Germline loops: CDR1 SGHDT, CDR2 YYEEEE. The CDR3 loop spans 17 amino acids. CDR3 residues: CASSLGTSGINTGELFF. The DNA of the CDR3 is TGTGCCAGCAGCTTGGGGACTAGCGGTATTAACACCGGGGAGCTGTTTTTT.

J is TRBJ1-2 and V is TRBV7-8; 8 bases align to TRBD1. V lost 7 bases to trimming and J lost 6 bases; unmatched junction nucleotides: 16. The CDR3 extends over 16 amino acids. Germline CDR1 SGHVS, CDR2 FQNEAQ. CDR3: CASTPGSLQGAHGYTF. CDR3 bases: TGTGCCAGCACCCCCGGATCGCTCCAGGGGGCGCATGGCTACACCTTC.

This clone was counted between two and nine times. This same CDR3 is encoded by further DNA sequences in the sample. The chain employs TRBV7-2 and TRBJ2-1; the D gene is possibly TRBD2 (5 bases). CDR3 length equals 15 residues. Per the germline V gene, CDR1 is SGHTA and CDR2 is FQGNSA. Between the trimmed V and J ends, which lost 0 bases and 0 bases, there was a span of 6 bases. The CDR3 loop reads CASSLAGSSYNEQFF. The CDR3 bases are TGTGCCAGCAGCTTAGCAGGGAGCTCCTACAATGAGCAGTTCTTC. The whole variable domain, remainder taken from reference TRBV7-2 and TRBJ2-1, is GAGVSQSPSNKVTEKGKDVELRCDPISGHTALYWYRQSLGQGLEFLIYFQGNSAPDKSGLPSDRFSAERTGGSVSTLTIQRTQQEDSAVYLCASSLAGSSYNEQFFGPGTRLTVL.

The V call is TRBV12-3 or TRBV12-4, the J call TRBJ1-1; tentative D call: TRBD1 (5 bases). The CDR3 covers 13 residues. Between the trimmed V and J ends, which lost 2 bases and 5 bases, there was a span of 9 bases. The CDR3 is CASSLFRATEAFF. In nucleotides, the CDR3 is TGTGCCAGCAGTTTATTCAGGGCGACTGAAGCTTTCTTT.

This rearrangement joins TRBV19 to TRBJ1-2; no clear D. Deletions cut 3 bases from V and 5 bases from J, with 13 bases between. This CDR3 has 14 residues. Germline V CDR1 and CDR2: LNHDA, SQIVND (reference sequence). CDR3 region: CASSMSAGYYGYTF. CDR3 bases: TGTGCCAGTAGTATGTCGGCGGGATATTATGGCTACACCTTC.

The chain is built from TRBV4-1 and TRBJ2-6; TRBD2 aligns across 9 bases. CDR3 length: 17 amino acids. Germline CDR1 is MGHRA and CDR2 is YSYEKL. V dropped 1 base and J dropped 2; count of bases not matched to a gene: 3. The CDR3 nucleotides read TGCGCCAGCAGCCAAGCGCTAGCGGGAACTGGGGCCAACGTCCTGACTTTC. This gives the protein CASSQALAGTGANVLTF.